This T cell receptor beta chain stems from a study of blood T cells in healthy people across ages. Findings and caveats of the study: Whereas aged donors had fewer naive CD4+ cells, long-lived donors had more of them and higher diversity.

The CDR3 runs to 18 residues. Germline values: CDR1 KGHSH, CDR2 LQKENI. V dropped 3 bases and J dropped 2; count of bases not matched to a gene: 11. The authors ran a second PCR of roughly 6 to 12 cycles using a sample-barcoded 5' primer and a J-beta primer mix. Each cDNA molecule received a tag from a template-switch adaptor that had 12 random nucleotides. From the 5' RACE reads, TCRdb called clonotypes with MiXCR, one entry per CDR3 protein. The data contain roughly 800,000 distinct CDR3 sequences, roughly 25% of them singletons. As regards this clonotype: Its antigen is still unknown.

These data were likewise used in another study, on T cells of mothers and their children. From that second work: Among related mother-child pairs, overlap was slightly higher than in unrelated pairs, though not significantly.

What was sequenced was blood. The gene calls are TRBV18 and TRBJ2-4, with 9 positions matching TRBD1. The receptor was isolated from a boy aged 10-17 years in good health. CDR3 protein: CASSPLAGTGMTKNIQYF. DNA for the CDR3: TGTGCCAGCTCACCTTTGGCCGGGACAGGGATGACCAAAAACATTCAGTACTTC.